This TCR beta chain was identified during a study of T cells expressing NK-cell markers. Germline V gives CDR1 SGHTA, CDR2 FQGTGA. CDR3 length equals 22 residues. TCRdb reanalyzed the 5' RACE reads and collapses them to one entry per CDR3 protein, without DNA. This repertoire includes about 540,000 distinct CDR3 sequences. Sequenced sample: blood T cells: a sorted CD56 or NKG2C T cell subset, CD4+ or CD8+ T cells, or bulk PBMC T cells (not recorded which). The source of this sequence is a man aged 18 to 29 in good health. The V gene is TRBV7-3, the J gene TRBJ2-5; the TCRdb call, TRBD2, lacks DNA for checking. CDR3 region: CASSLREGMYPGLAGADETQYF. The full variable domain, with the rest looked up from reference TRBV7-3 and TRBJ2-5, is GAGVSQTPSNKVTEKGKYVELRCDPISGHTALYWYRQSLGQGPEFLIYFQGTGAADDSGLPNDRFFAVRPEGSVSTLKIQRTERGDSAVYLCASSLREGMYPGLAGADETQYFGPGTRLLVL.